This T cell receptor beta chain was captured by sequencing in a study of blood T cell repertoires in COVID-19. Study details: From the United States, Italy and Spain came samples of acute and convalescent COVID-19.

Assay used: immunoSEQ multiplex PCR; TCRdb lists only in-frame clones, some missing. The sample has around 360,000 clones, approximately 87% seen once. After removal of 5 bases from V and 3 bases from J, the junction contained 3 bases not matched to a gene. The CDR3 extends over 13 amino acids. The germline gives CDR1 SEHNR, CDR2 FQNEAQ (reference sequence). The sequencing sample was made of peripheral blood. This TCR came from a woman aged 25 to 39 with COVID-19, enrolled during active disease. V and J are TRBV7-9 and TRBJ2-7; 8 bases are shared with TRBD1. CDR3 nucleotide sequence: TGTGCCAGCAGCCGTACAGGGGGCTACGAGCAGTACTTC. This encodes CASSRTGGYEQYF.